The T cell receptor beta chain under discussion was sequenced for a study of CD4 T cells in relation to SARS-CoV-2 and coronaviruses. About the research overall: Median patient age was roughly 40 years, spanning 21 to 72 years. Crossreactive spike epitopes shared across donors were mapped to their HLA restriction.

A note on this clone: Its antigen is not identified.

The assay was immunoSEQ multiplex PCR, and TCRdb's table has in-frame clones only and misses some. The table has over 35,000 clones, more than 60% seen once. Germline assignment: CDR1 PRHDT and CDR2 FYEKMQ (reference sequence). Trimming took 5 bases from V and 1 from J, leaving 17 bases between them. There are 16 residues in the CDR3. The TCR was taken from an adult with COVID-19. V and J are TRBV13 and TRBJ1-2, with D maybe TRBD1 (5 bases). Sequenced sample: memory CD4+ T cells from PBMCs, cultured in vitro. The CDR3 DNA follows: TGTGCCAGCAGCCTCTATCCGGACACAAATAACTATGGCTACACCTTC. Protein sequence: CASSLYPDTNNYGYTF.